In this sample, the clone carrying this T cell receptor beta chain turned up a few times. Its target is not known. This record comes from a study of T cells after yellow fever vaccination. Study results and limitations: Abundant contaminating clonotypes from the bulk population could appear in FACS-sorted repertoires. Most clones from primary vaccination were detected again post-booster (roughly 95% CD4, 88% CD8).

They built TCR cDNA with 5'RACE template switching, a step that put in a universal primer site and UMIs. A single record per CDR3 protein comes from TCRdb applying MiXCR to the 5' RACE reads. The sample shows about 60,000 distinct CDR3 sequences, approximately 6.9% of them seen only once. CDR3 length: 14 amino acids. CDR1 and CDR2 from the germline V gene are LNHDA and SQIVND (reference sequence). Trimming shortened V by 8 bases and J by 0 bases, and 10 bases separated the two germline ends. This material consisted of CD8+ T cells sorted from PBMCs, taken on the day of the first yellow fever vaccination. The chain combines TRBV19 with TRBJ2-2; no definite D call. This clonotype was obtained from a man between 18 and 29 years old who received the YFV17D yellow fever vaccine. The CDR3 sequence: CASYGHSNTGELFF. The CDR3 DNA follows: TGTGCCAGTTATGGCCATTCGAACACCGGGGAGCTGTTTTTT.